This T cell receptor (beta chain) was retrieved from a study of OX40 agonist ivuxolimab in advanced cancers. Trimming stripped 4 bases from V and 4 bases from J, with 17 bases between. This CDR3 has 16 residues. Germline-derived CDR1 and CDR2 are SGHTS and YDEGEE. This table comes from immunoSEQ multiplex PCR, and its TCRdb copy is limited to in-frame clones, with some not included. The data show 90,000 to 150,000 clones, more than 80% seen once. The source was CD4+ or CD8+ T cells sorted from blood, collected in a trial of the OX40 agonist ivuxolimab. The sequence was obtained from an adult with an advanced solid tumor such as melanoma, head and neck, liver or kidney cancer. The chain has TRBV5-8 and TRBJ2-2, with TRBD1 as a possible D gene (6 bases). CDR3 sequence: CASSPRGGVFTGELFF. The DNA of the CDR3 is TGTGCCAGCAGCCCGCGAGGGGGAGTATTCACCGGGGAGCTGTTTTTT.